This record looks at one T cell receptor (beta chain) sequence and its context. The data are from a study of blood T cell repertoires in COVID-19. Overall study: The United States, Italy and Spain supplied acute and convalescent COVID-19 samples. PBMCs, B-cell-depleted T cells, or T cells provided the cDNA or gDNA that made up the material.

This CDR3 is built from 11 residues. Source study methods: It was from reference gene primer amplification that nucleated cell counts were estimated. Clones were sequenced by immunoSEQ multiplex PCR, and TCRdb holds only the in-frame ones, with some missing. D and trimming come from the DNA, and the V and J calls and clone size come from that table. The sample consists of hundreds of thousands of clones, about 89% of them appearing once. Sequencing input: peripheral blood. The genes are TRBV21-1 and TRBJ1-1; the D call of TRBD1 is as the table states it, not checked on the DNA. TRBV21-1 is a pseudogene segment. The sequence derives from a woman aged 30 to 39 with acute or convalescent COVID-19. The CDR3 loop reads CASSEQGKAFF. The CDR3, as DNA: TGTGCCAGCAGCGAGCAGGGTAAAGCTTTCTTT.